The 3 T cell receptor beta chains presented below share a single source sample, sequenced in a study of CD8+ T cells in alopecia areata. It was cDNA, reverse transcribed from extracted RNA, that served as the sequencing template. Produced via immunoSEQ multiplex PCR; TCRdb's table is partial and in-frame only. This table holds roughly 150,000 clones, approximately 50% found once. The sequenced sample was CD4+ T cells sorted from blood. These receptors were collected from a human donor with alopecia areata.

This chain joins TRBV29-1 and TRBJ2-3; the D gene is possibly TRBD1 (6 bases). CDR1 and CDR2 from the germline V gene are SQVTM and ANQGSEA. Trimming removed 4 bases from V and 6 bases from J, with 23 bases in between. This CDR3 is built from 16 residues. CDR3 nucleotides: TGCAGCGTTGTTTTCGTGTGGGACACTGGCATGGATACGCAGTATTTT. This codes for CSVVFVWDTGMDTQYF.

J is TRBJ2-3 and V is TRBV6-5; D possibly corresponds to TRBD1 (5 bases). The CDR3 is 14 amino acids. The germline V gene has CDR1 MNHEY and CDR2 SVGAGI. Trimming pared 2 bases from V and 0 bases from J, leaving 6 bases between. CDR3 loop: CASSYGASTDTQYF. The CDR3 DNA reads as TGTGCCAGCAGTTACGGGGCTAGCACAGATACGCAGTATTTT.

V gene TRBV10-2 combines with J gene TRBJ2-1; D gene uncertain. V lost 5 bases and J 9 bases, leaving 5 bases between the germline ends. The CDR3 is 10 amino acids. The germline V gene has CDR1 WSHSY and CDR2 SAAADI. The CDR3 region has the DNA TGCGCCAGCAGTTGGGCTGAGCAGTTCTTC. Amino acid sequence: CASSWAEQFF.